The clone carrying this TCR beta chain has more than one count but fewer than ten. Its target is unknown. CDR1 and CDR2 from the germline V gene are LNHNV and YYDKDF (reference sequence). Deletions cut 0 bases from V and 6 bases from J, with 20 bases between. This CDR3 spans 17 amino acids. RNA transcripts provided the source from which TCR beta CDR3 regions were amplified. Using the HTBI primer set, a first-round RT-PCR was run on the TCR CDR3. TCRdb recomputed calls from the multiplex PCR reads with MiXCR, one row per CDR3 protein. The table includes approximately 600,000 distinct CDR3 sequences, 20% detected once. Used for diagnoses were clinical symptoms, serum thyroxine and TRAb, thyroid ultrasound and orbital computed tomography. This sample is part of a study of T cells in Graves' hyperthyroidism and ophthalmopathy. Notes on the study in general: Prediction of ophthalmopathy progression came a median approximately 6.5 months pre-onset. In the blood, most expanded thyroid clonotypes above 0.001 appeared as well. A 13 V-J model separated ophthalmopathy from stable hyperthyroidism.

V and J are TRBV15 and TRBJ1-1, with D maybe TRBD1 (6 bases). This TCR derives from a man aged 25 to 45 with Graves' ophthalmopathy. Source material: blood. The CDR3 DNA reads TGTGCCACCAGCAGAGAAAATAATGGGGGCGCGAGCTCTGAAGCTTTCTTT. This codes for CATSRENNGGASSEAFF. The full variable domain, with the rest looked up from reference TRBV15 and TRBJ1-1, is DAMVIQNPRYQVTQFGKPVTLSCSQTLNHNVMYWYQQKSSQAPKLLFHYYDKDFNNEADTPDNFQSRRPNTSFCFLDIRSPGLGDTAMYLCATSRENNGGASSEAFFGQGTRLTVV.